The 10 T cell receptor beta chains below all came from one sample that was sequenced in a study of T cells in Graves' hyperthyroidism and ophthalmopathy (dated by TCRdb to the late 2010s). Library generation was performed with multiplex PCR. This sample was sequenced with an Illumina HiSeq 2000. Amplification of TCR beta CDR3 regions was carried out from RNA transcripts. A first-round RT-PCR of the TCR CDR3 used the HTBI primer set with the Qiagen OneStep RT-PCR kit. The raw public data were reprocessed by TCRdb itself: fastp quality trimming at Q25, MiXCR clonotype calling, in-frame beta chains only. Under each unique CDR3 protein, matching rows form one entry showing the most common genes and DNA. The sample includes about 400,000 distinct CDR3 sequences, with about 14% observed a single time. Jointly, the top ten make up about 20% of the sample. Specimen: blood. These receptors were collected from a woman in her twenties or thirties with Graves' ophthalmopathy.

This clonotype was recorded many times. The J gene is TRBJ2-1, the V gene TRBV3-1; TRBD2 aligns across 8 bases. CDR1 and CDR2 (germline): LGHDT, YNNKEL (reference sequence). V shed 3 bases and J 3 bases; nucleotides not matched to a gene: 4. The CDR3 totals 15 residues. The DNA for the CDR3 is TGTGCCAGCAGCCAGCGGGGGGCGCACTACAATGAGCAGTTCTTC. Protein sequence: CASSQRGAHYNEQFF.

This clonotype came up many times. The CDR3 loop is CASSLDRGRRPDTQYF. The CDR3 DNA reads TGTGCCAGCAGCCTCGACAGGGGGCGCCGTCCAGATACGCAGTATTTT. The genes are TRBV5-6 and TRBJ2-3, with 10 bases aligning to TRBD1. The CDR3 spans 16 residues. V was clipped by 4 bases and J by 4 bases; unmatched bases: 9. Germline CDR1 is SGHDT and CDR2 is YYEEEE.

This clonotype was recorded many times. This rearrangement joins TRBV2 to TRBJ1-1; D may be TRBD1 (6 bases). This CDR3 comprises 13 residues. CDR1 and CDR2 (germline): SNHLY, FYNNEI. Trimming took off 6 bases at V and 10 bases at J, with 18 bases between the two ends. CDR3 sequence: CASRQQGTTRAFF. The DNA of the CDR3 is TGTGCCAGCAGACAGCAGGGGACCACGAGAGCTTTCTTT. Using reference TRBV2 and TRBJ1-1 for the parts outside the CDR3, the full variable domain is EPEVTQTPSHQVTQMGQEVILRCVPISNHLYFYWYRQILGQKVEFLVSFYNNEISEKSEIFDDQFSVERPDGSNFTLKIRSTKLEDSAMYFCASRQQGTTRAFFGQGTRLTVV.

This clonotype has ten or more counts. The chain joins TRBV12-3 or TRBV12-4 to TRBJ1-2; 10 nucleotides match TRBD1. V shed 5 bases, J shed 4 bases, and the junction held 7 bases outside the gene matches. The CDR3 has 15 residues. CDR3 residues: CASSQSGTGVYGYTF. CDR3 bases: TGTGCCAGCAGTCAATCTGGGACAGGGGTCTATGGCTACACCTTC.

In this sample, this clonotype turned up many times. The chain recombines TRBV6-1 with TRBJ2-5; 7 bases align to TRBD1. The CDR3 contains 17 residues. Trimming cost V 2 bases and J 1 base; bases outside gene matches: 10. The germline V gene has CDR1 MNHNS and CDR2 SASEGT. The CDR3 region has the DNA TGTGCCAGCAGTGAAAGAGGGGGCAGGGCGAGCCAAGAGACCCAGTACTTC. The encoded protein is CASSERGGRASQETQYF.

This clonotype was seen a handful of times. The gene calls are TRBV15 and TRBJ2-7; 7 bases match TRBD1. CDR1 and CDR2 (germline): LNHNV, YYDKDF (reference sequence). The CDR3 runs to 15 residues. Germline trimming cut 0 bases from V and 5 bases from J; bases unmatched to any gene: 7. CDR3: CATSRDPTGVDEQYF. The CDR3 coding sequence is TGTGCCACCAGCAGAGATCCCACAGGGGTGGACGAGCAGTACTTC.

This clonotype has ten or more counts. The chain employs TRBV18 and TRBJ2-1, with 10 positions matching TRBD2. This CDR3 is built from 14 residues. Per the germline V gene, CDR1 is KGHSH and CDR2 is LQKENI. After removal of 0 bases from V and 7 bases from J, the junction contained 0 bases not matched to a gene. This CDR3 reads CASSPPGLANEQFF. DNA for the CDR3: TGTGCCAGCTCACCACCGGGACTAGCGAATGAGCAGTTCTTC.

This clonotype has at least ten counts. The chain combines TRBV12-3 or TRBV12-4 with TRBJ1-3, with D hard to call. This CDR3 spans 13 amino acids. V lost 6 bases and J 7 bases, leaving 13 bases between the germline ends. CDR3 DNA sequence: TGTGCCAGCAGCCCTCTTCAAGGGAACACCATATATTTT. Amino acid sequence: CASSPLQGNTIYF.

This clonotype was detected many times. The chain recombines TRBV27 with TRBJ2-1; perhaps TRBD2 as D (6 bases). The CDR3 totals 15 residues. V was shortened by 8 bases and J by 0 bases, with 14 bases between the two germline ends. CDR1 and CDR2 (germline): MNHEY, SMNVEV (reference sequence). DNA for the CDR3: TGTGCCAGCGGACCGACTAGACCCTCCTACAATGAGCAGTTCTTC. It specifies CASGPTRPSYNEQFF.

At least ten counts were recorded for this clonotype. The chain links TRBV7-2 to TRBJ2-3; D uncertain. The CDR3 covers 13 residues. The germline V gene has CDR1 SGHTA and CDR2 FQGNSA. The ends were cut back, 2 bases at V and 5 bases at J, with 8 bases in the middle. The CDR3 nucleotides read TGTGCCAGCAGCTTAAATTTCGGAGATACGCAGTATTTT. Protein sequence: CASSLNFGDTQYF. Filled out from reference TRBV7-2 and TRBJ2-3, the complete variable domain reads GAGVSQSPSNKVTEKGKDVELRCDPISGHTALYWYRQSLGQGLEFLIYFQGNSAPDKSGLPSDRFSAERTGGSVSTLTIQRTQQEDSAVYLCASSLNFGDTQYFGPGTRLTVL.